This T cell receptor beta chain was recorded in a study of cytomegalovirus exposure and HLA in healthy donors. Findings and limits, study-wide: Roughly uniform sequencing depth across donors was assumed, possibly incorrectly. The HLA-A and HLA-B alleles of most subjects were reportedly predicted accurately from TCR beta sequences.

The PCR employed 60 Vbeta primers together with 13 Jbeta primers. Repertoires were generated with immunoSEQ multiplex PCR, while TCRdb's copy carries only in-frame clones and drops some. The data hold tens of thousands of clones, with roughly 72% observed a single time. This CDR3 region has 15 residues. The germline CDR1 and CDR2 sequences are MNHNY and SVGAGI (reference sequence). Trimming stripped 5 bases from V and 1 base from J, with 12 bases between. In regard to this clone: The antigen remains unidentified.

The clonotype was recovered from a man aged 30-40 years in good health and CMV-seronegative. Sample: PBMCs. V and J are TRBV6-6 and TRBJ1-5; perhaps TRBD1 as D (6 bases). CDR3: CASSGGHGSNQPQHF. CDR3 DNA sequence: TGTGCCAGCAGTGGGGGACACGGGAGCAATCAGCCCCAGCATTTT.